What follows describes a single TCR beta chain. This entry comes from a study of blood T cell repertoires in COVID-19. Study context: The study drew acute and convalescent COVID-19 samples from the United States, Italy and Spain. From T cells, B-cell-depleted T cells, or PBMCs came the material, which was cDNA or gDNA.

Per germline, CDR1 LNHDA and CDR2 SQIVND (reference sequence). The ends lost 7 bases at V and 6 bases at J; junction bases unmatched: 6. The CDR3 totals 15 residues. How the authors handled the data: Counts of nucleated cells, estimated from reference gene primer amplification, were obtained. Method: immunoSEQ multiplex PCR; TCRdb's copy keeps in-frame clones and lacks some. V, J and clone size were drawn from that table, and D and trimming were deduced from the DNA. The sample has about 61,000 clones, approximately 80% seen once. Sequencing was performed on peripheral blood. This chain uses TRBV19 with TRBJ2-2; 12 nucleotides agree with TRBD1. The sequence derives from a woman in her 70s with acute or convalescent COVID-19. The CDR3 sequence is CASTLGTGGSGELFF. The CDR3 nucleotides are TGTGCCAGTACCCTAGGGACAGGGGGCTCCGGGGAGCTGTTTTTT.